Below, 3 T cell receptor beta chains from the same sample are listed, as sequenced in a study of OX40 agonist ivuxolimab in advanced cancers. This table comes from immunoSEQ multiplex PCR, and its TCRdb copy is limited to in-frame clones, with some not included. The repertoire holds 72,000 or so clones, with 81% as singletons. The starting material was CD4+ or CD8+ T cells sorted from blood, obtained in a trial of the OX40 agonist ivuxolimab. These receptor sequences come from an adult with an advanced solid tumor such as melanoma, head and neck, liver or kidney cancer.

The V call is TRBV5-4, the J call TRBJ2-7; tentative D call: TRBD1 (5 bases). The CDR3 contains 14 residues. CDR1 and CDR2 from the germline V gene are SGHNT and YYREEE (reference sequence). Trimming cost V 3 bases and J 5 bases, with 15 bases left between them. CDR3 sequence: CASSSRQTLNEQYF. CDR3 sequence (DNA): TGTGCCAGCAGCTCCCGACAGACCCTAAACGAGCAGTACTTC.

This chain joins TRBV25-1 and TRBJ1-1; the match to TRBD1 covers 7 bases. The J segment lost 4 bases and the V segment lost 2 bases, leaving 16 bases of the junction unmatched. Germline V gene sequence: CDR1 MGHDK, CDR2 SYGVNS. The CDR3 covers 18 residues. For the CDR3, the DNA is TGTGCCAGCAGTGAACCAGAACCCCCCAGGGGGGTGGGCACTGAAGCTTTCTTT. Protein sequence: CASSEPEPPRGVGTEAFF. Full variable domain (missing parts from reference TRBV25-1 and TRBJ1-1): EADIYQTPRYLVIGTGKKITLECSQTMGHDKMYWYQQDPGMELHLIHYSYGVNSTEKGDLSSESTVSRIRTEHFPLTLESARPSHTSQYLCASSEPEPPRGVGTEAFFGQGTRLTVV.

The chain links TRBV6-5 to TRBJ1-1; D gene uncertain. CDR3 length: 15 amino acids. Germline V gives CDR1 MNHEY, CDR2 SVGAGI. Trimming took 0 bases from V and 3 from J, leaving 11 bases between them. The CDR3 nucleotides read TGTGCCAGCAGTTACTCGAGCACACTCGACACTGAAGCTTTCTTT. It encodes CASSYSSTLDTEAFF.